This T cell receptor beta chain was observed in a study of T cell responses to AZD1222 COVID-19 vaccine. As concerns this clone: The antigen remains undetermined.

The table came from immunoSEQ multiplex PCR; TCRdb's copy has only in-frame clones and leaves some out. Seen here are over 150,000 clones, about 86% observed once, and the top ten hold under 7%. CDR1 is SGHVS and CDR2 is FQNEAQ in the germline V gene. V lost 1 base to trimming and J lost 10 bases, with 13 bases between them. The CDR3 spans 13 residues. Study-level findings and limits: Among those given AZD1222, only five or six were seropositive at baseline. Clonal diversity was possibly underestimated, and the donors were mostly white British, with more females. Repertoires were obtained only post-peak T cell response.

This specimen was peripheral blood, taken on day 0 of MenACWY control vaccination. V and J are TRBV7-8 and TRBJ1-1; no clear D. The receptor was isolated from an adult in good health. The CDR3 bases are TGTGCCAGCAGCTTAGACATAGAGGGTAGAGCTTTCTTT. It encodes CASSLDIEGRAFF.